What follows are 8 T cell receptor beta chains derived from one specimen sequenced in a study of cytomegalovirus exposure and HLA in healthy donors. The method was immunoSEQ multiplex PCR; TCRdb's version includes in-frame clones alone and lacks a portion of them. The sample shows 300,000 or so clones, over 75% of them seen only once. The sequenced material came from PBMCs. These receptors were obtained from a man younger than 40 in good health and CMV-seronegative.

CDR3 nucleotides: TGTGCCAGCAGCCTCGAGCATACCGGGACGGGGGACTATGGCTACACCTTC. This translates into CASSLEHTGTGDYGYTF. This chain links TRBV5-4 with TRBJ1-2, with a tentative D call TRBD1 (5 bases). V was clipped by 4 bases and J by 3 bases, with 22 bases between them. Looked up from germline, CDR1 is SGHNT and CDR2 is YYREEE (reference sequence). The CDR3 is 17 residues long.

V is TRBV6-1 and J is TRBJ2-2, with 12 bases aligning to TRBD1. V lost 4 bases, J lost 2 bases, and 8 bases stayed unmatched. The CDR3 is made up of 18 amino acids. Germline CDR1 is MNHNS and CDR2 is SASEGT. This CDR3 reads CASSATGTGGGNTGELFF. CDR3 nucleotide sequence: TGTGCCAGCAGTGCCACCGGGACAGGGGGCGGTAACACCGGGGAGCTGTTTTTT.

This clone was counted a single time. This rearrangement joins TRBV19 to TRBJ2-7, with 9 nucleotides matching TRBD1. This CDR3 has 15 residues. Trimming removed 5 bases from V and 5 bases from J; junction bases left unmatched: 10. Germline V lookup: CDR1 LNHDA, CDR2 SQIVND (reference sequence). CDR3: CASSPAGTGSHEQYF. The CDR3 nucleotides are TGTGCCAGTAGTCCAGCCGGGACAGGGAGCCACGAGCAGTACTTC. Together with reference TRBV19 and TRBJ2-7, the CDR3 gives the full variable domain: DGGITQSPKYLFRKEGQNVTLSCEQNLNHDAMYWYRQDPGQGLRLIYYSQIVNDFQKGDIAEGYSVSREKKESFPLTVTSAQKNPTAFYLCASSPAGTGSHEQYFGPGTRLTVT.

This clone appeared once. V is TRBV7-2 and J is TRBJ2-5; a possible D gene is TRBD2 (7 bases). Germline lookup yields CDR1 SGHTA and CDR2 FQGNSA. The CDR3 is 15 residues long. The V end lost 5 bases, the J end lost 5 bases, and 18 bases lay between the germline ends. The CDR3 nucleotides are TGTGCCAGCAGCCGACGGGGGGCAGTGATGGAGACCCAGTACTTC. Translating it yields CASSRRGAVMETQYF. The whole variable domain, filled in from reference TRBV7-2 and TRBJ2-5, reads GAGVSQSPSNKVTEKGKDVELRCDPISGHTALYWYRQSLGQGLEFLIYFQGNSAPDKSGLPSDRFSAERTGGSVSTLTIQRTQQEDSAVYLCASSRRGAVMETQYFGPGTRLLVL.

The J gene is TRBJ1-6, the V gene TRBV4-3; TRBD1 aligns across 8 bases. Germline loops: CDR1 LGHNA, CDR2 YSLEER. The CDR3 has 15 amino acids. The V and J ends lost 1 base and 7 bases, in that order; junction bases with no gene match: 3. The DNA for the CDR3 is TGCGCCAGCAGCCAAGTCCACAGGGGGAATTCACCCCTCCACTTT. This gives the protein CASSQVHRGNSPLHF.

A few counts support this clone. J is TRBJ1-6 and V is TRBV6-5; 7 bases map to TRBD1. The CDR3 is 14 residues long. In germline, CDR1 is MNHEY, CDR2 SVGAGI. Unmatched junction bases numbered 5, after V lost 5 bases and J lost 7 bases. This CDR3 is CASSEQGKNSPLHF. The CDR3 DNA reads TGTGCCAGCAGTGAACAGGGGAAGAATTCACCCCTCCACTTT.

This chain joins TRBV5-1 and TRBJ1-1, with a weak D call TRBD1 (6 bases). The V end was cut by 4 bases, the J end by 0 bases, with 13 bases between. Germline V gives CDR1 SGHRS, CDR2 YFSETQ. CDR3 length: 15 residues. The chain's CDR3 is CASSPRTEMNTEAFF. The DNA for the CDR3 is TGCGCCAGCAGCCCGCGGACAGAAATGAACACTGAAGCTTTCTTT.

The genes are TRBV2 and TRBJ2-2; the D gene is possibly TRBD1 (6 bases). V was shortened by 5 bases and J by 5 bases, with 15 bases between the two germline ends. CDR1 is SNHLY and CDR2 is FYNNEI in the germline V gene. This CDR3 is 15 amino acids long. The DNA of the CDR3 is TGTGCCAGCAGTAACAGGGTACAGGGAACCGGGGAGCTGTTTTTT. It codes for CASSNRVQGTGELFF. The full variable domain, its missing parts supplied by reference TRBV2 and TRBJ2-2, is EPEVTQTPSHQVTQMGQEVILRCVPISNHLYFYWYRQILGQKVEFLVSFYNNEISEKSEIFDDQFSVERPDGSNFTLKIRSTKLEDSAMYFCASSNRVQGTGELFFGEGSRLTVL.